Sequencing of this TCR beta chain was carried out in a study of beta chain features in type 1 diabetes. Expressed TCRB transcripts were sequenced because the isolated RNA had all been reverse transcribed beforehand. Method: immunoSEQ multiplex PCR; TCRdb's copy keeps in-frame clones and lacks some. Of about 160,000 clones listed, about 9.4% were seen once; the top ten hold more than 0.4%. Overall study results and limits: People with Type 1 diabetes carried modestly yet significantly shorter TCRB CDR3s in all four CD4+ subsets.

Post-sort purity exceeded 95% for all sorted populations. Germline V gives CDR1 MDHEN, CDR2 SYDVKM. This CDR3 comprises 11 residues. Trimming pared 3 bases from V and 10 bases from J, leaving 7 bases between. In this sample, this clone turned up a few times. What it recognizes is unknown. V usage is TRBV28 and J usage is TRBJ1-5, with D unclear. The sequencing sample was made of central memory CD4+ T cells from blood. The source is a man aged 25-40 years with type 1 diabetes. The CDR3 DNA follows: TGTGCCAGCAGTTTTCGTCCTCCCCAGCATTTT. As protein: CASSFRPPQHF.